Each of the 10 T cell receptor beta chains below was sequenced from the same sample in a study of shared clonotypes between healthy human individuals. TCRdb's table, derived via immunoSEQ multiplex PCR, lists solely in-frame clones and lacks some. The sample records roughly 2,300,000 clones, 85% to 95% being singletons. Sequencing input: naive CD4+ T cells from PBMCs. The subset denotes: CD45RA+ positively selected. The source of these receptors is a man in his late teens or twenties in good health. Some clones in this sample may be carry-over from other donors' samples.

The chain recombines TRBV6-5 with TRBJ2-7; D unresolved. Germline CDR1 MNHEY, CDR2 SVGAGI. With 6 bases removed from V and 2 bases from J, the gap between germline ends came to 11 bases. The CDR3 is 13 residues long. CDR3 amino acids: CASRMSTTYEQYF. CDR3 nucleotides: TGTGCCAGCAGAATGAGTACCACCTACGAGCAGTACTTC.

The chain carries TRBV19 and TRBJ1-5; D gene unclear. V dropped 5 bases and J dropped 8 bases, with 19 bases sitting between them. The CDR3 loop spans 15 amino acids. Looked up from germline, CDR1 is LNHDA and CDR2 is SQIVND (reference sequence). CDR3 protein: CASSAPDGRLEPQHF. CDR3 coding DNA: TGTGCCAGTAGTGCACCGGACGGGCGCCTTGAGCCCCAGCATTTT.

CDR3 DNA sequence: TGCGCCAGCAGGAATCTAGCGGGGATCTACGAGCAGTACTTC. This sequence encodes CASRNLAGIYEQYF. V gene TRBV5-1 combines with J gene TRBJ2-7, with 9 nucleotides matching TRBD2. The CDR3 runs 14 residues. Trimming at V came to 5 bases and at J to 3 bases, leaving 6 bases not matched to a gene. Germline CDR1 and CDR2: SGHRS and YFSETQ.

V and J are TRBV25-1 and TRBJ1-2; possible D gene TRBD1, 5 bases. CDR3 length: 17 residues. Germline lookup yields CDR1 MGHDK and CDR2 SYGVNS. V lost 3 bases and J 3 bases, leaving 20 bases between the germline ends. The DNA for the CDR3 is TGTGCCAGCAGTGATGGCGGGTGGGGGTATTGGGACTATGGCTACACCTTC. Its translation is CASSDGGWGYWDYGYTF.

The gene calls are TRBV1 and TRBJ1-2. TRBV1 corresponds to a pseudogene. This CDR3 has 14 amino acids. This CDR3 is CTSSQDRATEGYTF. CDR3 coding DNA: TGCACCAGCAGCCAAGATCGGGCCACGGAGGGCTACACCTTC.

V gene TRBV4-1 combines with J gene TRBJ2-7; D is possibly TRBD2 (5 bases). V lost 0 bases to trimming and J lost 12 bases, with 24 bases between them. The CDR3 extends over 16 amino acids. The germline V gene encodes CDR1 MGHRA and CDR2 YSYEKL. CDR3 amino acids: CASSQDAIWRLPARYF. The DNA of the CDR3 is TGCGCCAGCAGCCAAGACGCCATATGGAGGCTCCCGGCTCGGTACTTC.

The rearrangement links TRBV18 to TRBJ2-2, with a tentative D call TRBD1 (5 bases). V gave up 1 base and J gave up 3 bases, with 15 bases separating them. CDR3 length: 17 residues. Per the germline V gene, CDR1 is KGHSH and CDR2 is LQKENI. CDR3 bases: TGTGCCAGCTCACCACGTGGACAAATTAGACACACCGGGGAGCTGTTTTTT. Translated, it gives CASSPRGQIRHTGELFF. Looking up the rest from reference TRBV18 and TRBJ2-2 gives the full variable domain: NAGVMQNPRHLVRRRGQEARLRCSPMKGHSHVYWYRQLPEEGLKFMVYLQKENIIDESGMPKERFSAEFPKEGPSILRIQQVVRGDSAAYFCASSPRGQIRHTGELFFGEGSRLTVL.

The chain is built from TRBV5-6 and TRBJ2-2; 8 bases map to TRBD2. The CDR3 runs to 17 residues. Germline values: CDR1 SGHDT, CDR2 YYEEEE. V was pared by 4 bases and J by 4 bases, with 12 bases of the junction left unmatched. The CDR3 DNA sequence: TGTGCCAGCAGCGACACCAGCGGGAGCGGCCGCACCGGGGAGCTGTTTTTT. It specifies CASSDTSGSGRTGELFF.

This sequence joins TRBV6-5 and TRBJ1-5, with D maybe TRBD1 (6 bases). V was pared by 1 base and J by 6 bases, with 10 bases between. The germline CDR1 and CDR2 sequences are MNHEY and SVGAGI. The CDR3 extends over 14 amino acids. The DNA of the CDR3 is TGTGCCAGCAGTTACTTGGGGGCGGCTCAGCCCCAGCATTTT. Protein sequence: CASSYLGAAQPQHF.

The rearrangement joins TRBV6-5 to TRBJ2-2; weak D call: TRBD2 (6 bases). Trimming pared 5 bases from V and 7 bases from J, leaving 11 bases between. The CDR3 is made up of 13 amino acids. The germline V gene encodes CDR1 MNHEY and CDR2 SVGAGI. CDR3 nucleotides: TGTGCCAGCAGTCGACTAGGTGGCGGGGAGCTGTTTTTT. Translation gives CASSRLGGGELFF.